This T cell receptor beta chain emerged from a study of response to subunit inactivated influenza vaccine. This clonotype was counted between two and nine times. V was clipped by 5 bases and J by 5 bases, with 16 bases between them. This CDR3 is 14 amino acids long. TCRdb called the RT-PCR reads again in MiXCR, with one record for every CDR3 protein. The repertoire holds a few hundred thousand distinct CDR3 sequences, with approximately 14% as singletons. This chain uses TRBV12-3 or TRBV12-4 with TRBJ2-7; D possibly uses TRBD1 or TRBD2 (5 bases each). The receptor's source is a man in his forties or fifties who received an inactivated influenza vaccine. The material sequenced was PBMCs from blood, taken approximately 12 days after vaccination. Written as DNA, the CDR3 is TGTGCCAGCAGTCCCTTACGGGGCCCCCACGAGCAGTACTTC. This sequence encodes CASSPLRGPHEQYF.